Below are 4 T cell receptor beta chains sequenced from a single sample in a study of breast tumors, draining lymph nodes, adjacent tissues. A single record per CDR3 protein comes from TCRdb applying MiXCR to the multiplex PCR reads. The table lists over 100,000 distinct CDR3 sequences, under 25% of them singletons. Axillary draining lymph nodes of breast cancer patients supplied the node samples. Material for sequencing was axillary lymph node tissue. These receptor sequences come from a female donor with breast cancer. Some clones in this sample may be carry-over from other donors' samples.

The V and J genes are TRBV7-8 and TRBJ2-7, with TRBD1 identical over 9 bases. Germline V gene data show CDR1 as SGHVS and CDR2 as FQNEAQ. The trim removed 5 bases at V and 6 bases at J, leaving 8 bases unmatched. The CDR3 extends over 14 amino acids. The CDR3 is CASSPAGTGFEQYF. The CDR3 DNA reads TGTGCCAGCAGCCCCGCCGGGACAGGGTTCGAGCAGTACTTC.

This clonotype was detected ten times or more. The V call is TRBV27, the J call TRBJ2-7; D is uncertain. CDR3 length: 14 amino acids. CDR1 and CDR2 (germline): MNHEY, SMNVEV (reference sequence). V lost 3 bases to trimming and J lost 0 bases, with 9 bases between them. DNA for the CDR3: TGTGCCAGCAGTTTGTACCGTTCCTCCTACGAGCAGTACTTC. Protein product: CASSLYRSSYEQYF.

This clonotype was seen at least ten times. This rearrangement joins TRBV6-6 to TRBJ1-6; 8 bases line up with TRBD1. Germline trimming cut 7 bases from V and 8 bases from J; bases unmatched to any gene: 10. Germline V gene data show CDR1 as MNHNY and CDR2 as SVGAGI (reference sequence). This CDR3 has 15 amino acids. Here the CDR3 reads CASTYPRGRDSPLHF. The CDR3 DNA follows: TGTGCCAGCACCTACCCCAGGGGGCGGGATTCACCCCTCCACTTT.

There are many counts of this clonotype. The chain recombines TRBV7-8 with TRBJ1-5; 10 nucleotides line up with TRBD1. V trimming: 3 bases; J trimming: 1 base; junction bases outside the gene matches: 0. Germline assignment: CDR1 SGHVS and CDR2 FQNEAQ. There are 15 residues in the CDR3. This chain's CDR3 is CASSLTGGSNQPQHF. The CDR3 DNA reads as TGTGCCAGCAGCTTGACAGGGGGCAGCAATCAGCCCCAGCATTTT.